What follows are 11 T cell receptor beta chains derived from one specimen sequenced in a study of CD8+CD57+ T cells in acquired aplastic anemia. The sequenced patients had an expansion of CD8+CD57+ cells seen by flow cytometry. Template material for TCR beta VDJ and CDR3 profiling consisted of genomic DNA. TCRdb analysed the reads with MiXCR anew, one entry per CDR3 protein. The sample consists of about 190,000 distinct CDR3 sequences, around half of them appearing once. Sequenced material: sorted CD4+, CD8+, or CD8+CD57+ T cells (not recorded which) from PBMCs. All receptors derive from a human donor with aplastic anemia.

V usage is TRBV2 and J usage is TRBJ2-2, with D hard to call. The CDR3 extends over 13 amino acids. Per the germline V gene, CDR1 is SNHLY and CDR2 is FYNNEI. V lost 6 bases to trimming and J lost 2 bases, with 7 bases between them. The CDR3 spells CASRELNTGELFF. CDR3 coding DNA: TGTGCCAGCAGGGAGTTAAACACCGGGGAGCTGTTTTTT.

At least ten counts were recorded for this clonotype. Because it lacks the conserved phenylalanine or tryptophan at the end, this CDR3 is likely a read error. Because the CDR3's place on the DNA is in doubt, the DNA is left out and the CDR3 is given as listed by TCRdb. V is TRBV5-6 and J is TRBJ1-2; the table assigns TRBD1, which was not confirmed against the DNA. Germline V CDR1 and CDR2: SGHDT, YYEEEE. The CDR3 sequence runs 11 residues, both termini included. The chain's CDR3 is CASSLQGHFFV.

The chain uses TRBV24-1 and TRBJ2-3; TRBD2 matches 8 bases. This CDR3 region has 16 residues. Per germline, CDR1 KGHDR and CDR2 SFDVKD. Trimming removed 2 bases from V and 5 bases from J; junction bases left unmatched: 8. This chain's CDR3 is CATSDWGTRSGDTQYF. The CDR3 DNA reads TGTGCCACCAGTGATTGGGGGACTAGGAGCGGAGATACGCAGTATTTT.

For this clonotype: A read error may account for a junction end that differs from germline. V and J are TRBV2 and TRBJ2-7; D is possibly TRBD1 (5 bases). The V gene's germline CDR1 is SNHLY and CDR2 FYNNEI. This CDR3 is built from 13 residues. The CDR3 nucleotides read TGTGCCAGCAAGGGGTACGCGATACCCGAGCGGTACTTC. Translating it yields CASKGYAIPERYF.

J is TRBJ1-2 and V is TRBV10-3; 9 bases match TRBD1. The CDR3 has 14 amino acids. J was trimmed by 2 bases and V by 10 bases; bases with no gene match: 8. CDR1 is ENHRY, CDR2 SYGVKD, per germline. The CDR3 sequence is CASSLDRGNYGYTF. The CDR3 nucleotides read TGTGCCAGCTCACTGGACAGGGGAAACTATGGCTACACCTTC.

This rearrangement joins TRBV7-8 to TRBJ1-2, with 9 bases aligning to TRBD1. The CDR3 has 17 residues. V gave up 5 bases and J gave up 4 bases; unmatched junction bases: 14. Germline CDR1 reads SGHVS; CDR2 reads FQNEAQ. The chain's CDR3 is CASSLSFMGQGPYGYTF. The CDR3 region has the DNA TGTGCCAGCAGCCTGAGCTTTATGGGACAGGGACCCTATGGCTACACCTTC.

Many counts were recorded for this clonotype. This chain uses TRBV5-4 with TRBJ2-5; D might be TRBD1 or TRBD2, each matching 5 bases. This CDR3 region has 14 residues. CDR1 and CDR2 (germline): SGHNT, YYREEE (reference sequence). V was shortened by 5 bases and J by 5 bases, with 16 bases between the two germline ends. The CDR3, as DNA: TGTGCCAGCAGTCCGGGACCCAAGGAGGAGACCCAGTACTTC. This codes for CASSPGPKEETQYF.

V and J are TRBV11-2 and TRBJ1-6; the D gene is possibly TRBD1 (6 bases). V was pared by 5 bases and J by 7 bases, with 15 bases between. The CDR3 has 15 residues. Germline values: CDR1 SGHAT, CDR2 FQNNGV. The CDR3 DNA is TGTGCCAGCAGCCAAGGGGGGACCAAGAATTCACCCCTCCACTTT. Translation: CASSQGGTKNSPLHF.

The gene calls are TRBV11-1 and TRBJ2-7; 7 bases map to TRBD1. The germline CDR1 and CDR2 sequences are SGHAT and FQDESV (reference sequence). V dropped 3 bases and J dropped 7; count of bases not matched to a gene: 15. The length of the CDR3 is 16 residues. CDR3 sequence: CASSFRDSGDPGEQYF. The CDR3 region has the DNA TGTGCCAGCAGCTTCCGGGACAGCGGAGATCCGGGGGAGCAGTACTTC.

V gene TRBV10-3 combines with J gene TRBJ2-7, with 9 bases identical to TRBD1. Germline values: CDR1 ENHRY, CDR2 SYGVKD. The V gene end was trimmed by 6 bases and the J gene end by 4 bases; junction bases not matched to a gene: 13. The CDR3 totals 16 residues. The CDR3: CAISAQGAIDSYEQYF. DNA of the CDR3: TGTGCCATCAGCGCACAGGGGGCGATCGACTCGTACGAGCAGTACTTC.

The chain joins TRBV20-1 to TRBJ2-1; no clear D gene. Germline assignment: CDR1 DFQATT and CDR2 SNEGSKA (reference sequence). This CDR3 spans 14 amino acids. V lost 2 bases and J lost 2, with 10 bases in between. This CDR3 is CSARLLDPYNEQFF. The CDR3 DNA is TGCAGTGCTAGACTGCTAGATCCCTACAATGAGCAGTTCTTC.